This paragraph reports one T cell receptor (beta chain). This record comes from a study of T cells in Graves' hyperthyroidism and ophthalmopathy. Germline CDR1 reads LGHNA; CDR2 reads YNFKEQ. V lost 4 bases to trimming and J lost 6 bases, with 18 bases between them. The CDR3 spans 16 residues. Amplified regions were TCR beta CDR3 sequences from RNA transcripts. A first-round RT-PCR of the TCR CDR3 used the HTBI primer set. MiXCR was run by TCRdb on the multiplex PCR reads, yielding one entry per CDR3 protein. The sample lists about 680,000 distinct CDR3 sequences, approximately 40% occurring once. The TCR originated in a woman aged 40 to 50 with Graves' hyperthyroidism. Sequencing was done on a sample of blood. This chain links TRBV4-2 with TRBJ2-2, with a weak D call TRBD2 (5 bases). This CDR3 is CASSPGVSALAGELFF. The CDR3 DNA is TGTGCCAGCAGCCCCGGGGTTTCGGCCTTGGCCGGGGAGCTGTTTTTT.